A single sample is the source of the 17 T cell receptor beta chains below, sequenced in a study of Japanese encephalitis immunity and Zika vaccine responses. Peptide pools at about 0.96 ug/mL each stimulated CFSE-labeled PBMCs over an approximately 6-day culture. TCRdb reprocessed the 5' RACE reads with MiXCR, giving one entry per CDR3 protein. This table holds about 150 distinct CDR3 sequences, 10% found once. The sample was antigen-activated CD8+ T cells from blood, cultured, taken during a Zika inactivated vaccine study. The source is an adult man who received an inactivated Zika virus vaccine.

This clonotype is termed large. The rearrangement uses TRBV4-3 and TRBJ1-1; 9 nucleotides agree with TRBD1. This CDR3 contains 15 residues. CDR1 is LGHNA and CDR2 is YSLEER in the germline V gene. The V segment lost 4 bases and the J segment 3 bases; nucleotides outside the gene matches: 6. The CDR3 reads CASSLTGGEDTEAFF. The CDR3, as DNA: TGCGCCAGCAGCCTTACAGGGGGCGAGGACACTGAAGCTTTCTTT.

In its sample, this clonotype ranks as hyperexpanded. The chain combines TRBV4-3 with TRBJ2-2; no firm D call. Germline lookup yields CDR1 LGHNA and CDR2 YSLEER. This CDR3 spans 12 amino acids. V was trimmed by 0 bases and J by 9 bases, leaving 5 bases between them. The CDR3, as DNA: TGCGCCAGCAGCCAAGAGCGTCGGGAGCTGTTTTTT. This gives the protein CASSQERRELFF.

This clonotype rates as large (0.1 to 1%). V is TRBV4-3 and J is TRBJ1-5, with 7 nucleotides matching TRBD1. Trimming cost V 1 base and J 6 bases; bases outside gene matches: 12. The germline CDR1 and CDR2 sequences are LGHNA and YSLEER. The CDR3 spans 17 residues. CDR3 coding DNA: TGCGCCAGCAGCCAAGTGGCTGGCGACAGGGAGAGTCAGCCCCAGCATTTT. This codes for CASSQVAGDRESQPQHF.

This clonotype is hyperexpanded by share. Because the CDR3's place on the DNA is in doubt, the DNA is left out and the CDR3 is given as listed by TCRdb. The chain couples TRBV6-5 to TRBJ2-5; the D segment call TRBD1 is taken from the table without a DNA check. The CDR3 is 14 residues long, counting both termini. Per the germline V gene, CDR1 is MNHEY and CDR2 is SVGAGI. CDR3 residues: CASSSSIWGETQYF.

This clonotype is large within its sample. V usage is TRBV7-9 and J usage is TRBJ1-2, with TRBD1 as a possible D gene (5 bases). The CDR3 has 13 residues. Germline values: CDR1 SEHNR, CDR2 FQNEAQ (reference sequence). The V end lost 5 bases, the J end lost 8 bases, and 15 bases lay between the germline ends. The CDR3 DNA follows: TGTGCCAGCAGCCCTGTAGGGGAGGGCGGCTACACCTTC. Translating it yields CASSPVGEGGYTF.

In this sample, this clonotype is hyperexpanded. This chain links TRBV4-3 with TRBJ1-1; the match to TRBD1 covers 7 bases. The V gene's germline CDR1 is LGHNA and CDR2 YSLEER. V was clipped by 0 bases and J by 4 bases; unmatched bases: 11. The CDR3 runs 17 residues. This CDR3 is CASSQDREGADGTEAFF. The CDR3 DNA is TGCGCCAGCAGCCAAGATCGTGAGGGGGCCGATGGCACTGAAGCTTTCTTT.

By share, this clonotype counts as medium-sized (0.01 to 0.1%). The rearrangement links TRBV6-5 to TRBJ2-3, with 16 bases identical to TRBD2. Germline CDR1 reads MNHEY; CDR2 reads SVGAGI. J gave up 5 bases and V 3 bases, and 14 bases lay outside the gene matches. The CDR3 extends over 20 amino acids. CDR3 residues: CASSYQAPGLAGGPGDTQYF. CDR3 nucleotide sequence: TGTGCCAGCAGTTATCAGGCACCGGGACTAGCGGGGGGGCCGGGAGATACGCAGTATTTT.

This clonotype rates as large. The chain couples TRBV4-3 to TRBJ1-6; the D gene is possibly TRBD1 (5 bases). Germline V gene data show CDR1 as LGHNA and CDR2 as YSLEER. V was clipped by 4 bases and J by 7 bases, with 14 bases between them. The CDR3 is 15 residues long. The CDR3 nucleotides are TGCGCCAGCAGCCTTCTGGCGGGGGAGAATTCACCCCTCCACTTT. Amino acids: CASSLLAGENSPLHF.

By proportion, this clonotype is large. The CDR3 DNA follows: TGCGCCAGCAGCCAACTGGACGCGGGGAATTATGGCTACACCTTC. Its translation is CASSQLDAGNYGYTF. This chain connects TRBV4-3 to TRBJ1-2; no firm D call. The length of the CDR3 is 15 residues. Trimming cost V 2 bases and J 5 bases, with 15 bases left between them. CDR1 and CDR2 (germline): LGHNA, YSLEER.

This clonotype is medium-sized (0.01 to 0.1%) within its sample. The chain uses TRBV5-6 and TRBJ2-7, with D possibly being TRBD1 (6 bases). Germline V gene lookup returns CDR1 SGHDT and CDR2 YYEEEE. CDR3 size: 15 residues. V was pared by 4 bases and J by 0 bases, with 14 bases between. Here the CDR3 reads CASSGEGHPSYEQYV. The DNA of the CDR3 is TGTGCCAGCAGCGGAGAGGGACATCCCTCCTACGAGCAGTACGTC.

This clonotype has only a few counts. The chain uses TRBV20-1 and TRBJ1-1; 7 bases match TRBD1. The CDR3 contains 14 residues. From germline, CDR1 is DFQATT and CDR2 SNEGSKA (reference sequence). Unmatched junction bases numbered 2, after V lost 1 base and J lost 0 bases. CDR3: CSARAGQMNTEAFF. The CDR3 region has the DNA TGCAGTGCTAGAGCGGGACAGATGAACACTGAAGCTTTCTTT.

Relative to its sample, this clonotype is large. J is TRBJ1-1 and V is TRBV4-3; 9 bases agree with TRBD1. Per the germline V gene, CDR1 is LGHNA and CDR2 is YSLEER. The CDR3 runs 14 residues. V lost 4 bases and J lost 4; bases outside the gene matches: 4. CDR3 DNA: TGCGCCAGCAGCCCGACAGGGGGAGGCACTGAAGCTTTCTTT. It is translated as CASSPTGGGTEAFF.

This clonotype is labeled large (0.1 to 1%). The chain has TRBV9 and TRBJ2-3, with D unclear. Trimming took 1 base from V and 6 from J, leaving 9 bases between them. The CDR3 spans 13 residues. From germline, CDR1 is SGDLS and CDR2 YYNGEE. This CDR3 is CASSVLSPDTQYF. For the CDR3, the DNA is TGTGCCAGCAGCGTACTTTCGCCGGATACGCAGTATTTT. Combining the CDR3 with reference TRBV9 and TRBJ2-3 gives the whole variable domain DSGVTQTPKHLITATGQRVTLRCSPRSGDLSVYWYQQSLDQGLQFLIQYYNGEERAKGNILERFSAQQFPDLHSELNLSSLELGDSALYFCASSVLSPDTQYFGPGTRLTVL.

Relative to its sample, this clonotype is medium-sized. This sequence joins TRBV4-3 and TRBJ2-1, with 12 positions matching TRBD2. There are 16 residues in the CDR3. V shed 0 bases and J 9 bases; nucleotides not matched to a gene: 6. In germline, CDR1 is LGHNA, CDR2 YSLEER. The CDR3 nucleotides are TGCGCCAGCAGCCAAGAATCTAGCGGGGGGGGTGGTGAGCAGTTCTTC. Protein: CASSQESSGGGGEQFF.

This clonotype is hyperexpanded within its sample. This sequence joins TRBV4-3 and TRBJ1-2; perhaps TRBD1 as D (5 bases). The CDR3 spans 15 residues. Germline CDR1 is LGHNA and CDR2 is YSLEER. Trimming cost V 1 base and J 3 bases, with 12 bases left between them. CDR3 DNA: TGCGCCAGCAGCCAAGTCGGCAGGGAGGACTATGGCTACACCTTC. This codes for CASSQVGREDYGYTF.

This clonotype is hyperexpanded within its sample. The rearrangement uses TRBV4-3 and TRBJ2-7, with a weak D call TRBD1 (6 bases). The CDR3 consists of 13 residues. Germline loops: CDR1 LGHNA, CDR2 YSLEER. V lost 6 bases and J lost 1, with 10 bases in between. The CDR3 nucleotides are TGCGCCAGCAGTGAGGGGGTTTCCTACGAGCAGTACTTC. It specifies CASSEGVSYEQYF.

This clonotype ranks as medium-sized. V gene TRBV6-1 combines with J gene TRBJ1-4; D unclear. The germline V gene encodes CDR1 MNHNS and CDR2 SASEGT. The CDR3 loop spans 13 amino acids. V lost 11 bases and J lost 4, with 14 bases in between. In nucleotides, the CDR3 is TGTGCCCCCACGGTGGAGAATAATGAAAAACTGTTTTTT. Its translation is CAPTVENNEKLFF.